In this sample, the clone carrying this TCR beta chain turned up once. As yet, its antigen is unknown. This entry comes from a study of T cells in Graves' hyperthyroidism and ophthalmopathy. On the study more broadly: Upon initial diagnosis and before any treatment, peripheral blood was collected.

Findings of the study overall: Ophthalmopathy cases were set apart from stable hyperthyroidism by a 13 V-J model.

Template material for amplifying TCR beta CDR3 regions consisted of RNA transcripts. First-round RT-PCR targeting the TCR CDR3 was performed with the HTBI primer set. Each CDR3 protein gets one entry after TCRdb re-called the multiplex PCR reads with MiXCR. The profile shows some 380,000 distinct CDR3 sequences, less than 15% of them singletons. V lost 4 bases to trimming and J lost 5 bases; unmatched junction nucleotides: 8. This CDR3 contains 15 residues. The germline V gene encodes CDR1 SGHNT and CDR2 YYREEE (reference sequence). The specimen was blood. The clonotype originates from a man aged 25 to 45 with Graves' hyperthyroidism that later progressed to Graves' ophthalmopathy. The V gene is TRBV5-4, the J gene TRBJ2-2; 7 bases align to TRBD1. In DNA, the CDR3 is TGTGCCAGCAGCCCCGGGGACAGCCAAACCGGGGAGCTGTTTTTT. Translation: CASSPGDSQTGELFF.